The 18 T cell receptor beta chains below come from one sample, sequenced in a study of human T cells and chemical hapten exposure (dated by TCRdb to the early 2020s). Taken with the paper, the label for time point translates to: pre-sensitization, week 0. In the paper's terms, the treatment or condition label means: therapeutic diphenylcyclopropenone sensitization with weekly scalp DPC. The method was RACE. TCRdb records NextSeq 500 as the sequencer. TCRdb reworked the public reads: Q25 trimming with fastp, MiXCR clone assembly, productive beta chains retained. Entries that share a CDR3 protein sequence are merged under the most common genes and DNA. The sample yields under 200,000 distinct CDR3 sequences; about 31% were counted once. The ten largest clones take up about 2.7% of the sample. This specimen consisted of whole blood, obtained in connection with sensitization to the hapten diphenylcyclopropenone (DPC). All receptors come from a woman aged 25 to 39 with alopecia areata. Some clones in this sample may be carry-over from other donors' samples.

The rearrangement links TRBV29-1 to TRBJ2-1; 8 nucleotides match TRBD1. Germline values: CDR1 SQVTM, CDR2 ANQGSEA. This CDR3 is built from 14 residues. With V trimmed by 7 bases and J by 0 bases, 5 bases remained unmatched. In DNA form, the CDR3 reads TGCAGCGCAAGACAGGGGAGCTCCTACAATGAGCAGTTCTTC. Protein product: CSARQGSSYNEQFF.

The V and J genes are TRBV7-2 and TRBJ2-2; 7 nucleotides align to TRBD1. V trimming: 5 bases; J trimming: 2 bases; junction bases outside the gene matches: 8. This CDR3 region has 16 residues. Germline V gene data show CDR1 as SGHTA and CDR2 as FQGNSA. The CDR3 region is CASSLLRDSNTGELFF. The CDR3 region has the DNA TGTGCCAGCAGCCTTCTACGGGACAGCAACACCGGGGAGCTGTTTTTT.

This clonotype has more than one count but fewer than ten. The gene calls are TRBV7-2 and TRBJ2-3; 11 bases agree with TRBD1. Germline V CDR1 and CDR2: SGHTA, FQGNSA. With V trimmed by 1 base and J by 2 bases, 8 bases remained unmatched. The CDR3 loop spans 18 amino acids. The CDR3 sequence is CASSLGWGTGGFTDTQYF. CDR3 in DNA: TGTGCCAGCAGCTTAGGTTGGGGGACAGGGGGTTTCACAGATACGCAGTATTTT.

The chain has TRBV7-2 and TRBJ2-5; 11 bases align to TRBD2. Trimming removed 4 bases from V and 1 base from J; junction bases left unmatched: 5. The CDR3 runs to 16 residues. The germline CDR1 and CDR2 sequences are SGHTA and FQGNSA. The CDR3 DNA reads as TGTGCCAGCAGCTCCCCTAGCGGGGGGACCCAAGAGACCCAGTACTTC. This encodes CASSSPSGGTQETQYF.

CDR3 nucleotide sequence: TGTGCCAGCAGTGGGAGCCTCGGCGGAAACACCATATATTTT. Its translation is CASSGSLGGNTIYF. This chain connects TRBV28 to TRBJ1-3; D remains ambiguous. The V gene's germline CDR1 is MDHEN and CDR2 SYDVKM. The CDR3 sequence is 14 residues long. The ends were cut back, 5 bases at V and 4 bases at J, with 12 bases in the middle.

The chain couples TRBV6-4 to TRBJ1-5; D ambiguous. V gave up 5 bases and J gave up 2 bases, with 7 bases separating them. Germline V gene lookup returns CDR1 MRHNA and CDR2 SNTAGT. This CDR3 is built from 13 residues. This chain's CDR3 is CASSPRGNQPQHF. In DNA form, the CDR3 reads TGTGCCAGCAGTCCCCGGGGCAATCAGCCCCAGCATTTT.

The CDR3 DNA reads TGTGCCACCCAGAGCGACAGAAGCAATCAGCCCCAGCATTTT. Encoded protein: CATQSDRSNQPQHF. The chain recombines TRBV15 with TRBJ1-5; a possible D gene is TRBD1 (5 bases). CDR3 length: 14 residues. Trimming removed 8 bases at V and 1 base at J, with 12 bases between. The V gene's germline CDR1 is LNHNV and CDR2 YYDKDF (reference sequence).

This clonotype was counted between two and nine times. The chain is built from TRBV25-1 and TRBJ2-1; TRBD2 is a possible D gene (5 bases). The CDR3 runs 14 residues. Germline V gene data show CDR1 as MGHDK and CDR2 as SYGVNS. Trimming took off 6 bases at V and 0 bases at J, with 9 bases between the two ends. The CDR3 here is CASSGEPSYNEQFF. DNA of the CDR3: TGTGCCAGCAGCGGGGAACCCTCCTACAATGAGCAGTTCTTC.

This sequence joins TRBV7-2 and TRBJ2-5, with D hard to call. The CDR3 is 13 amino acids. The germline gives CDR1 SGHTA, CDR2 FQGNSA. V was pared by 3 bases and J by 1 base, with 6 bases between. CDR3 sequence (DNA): TGTGCCAGCAGCTTTGACCCCCAAGAGACCCAGTACTTC. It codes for CASSFDPQETQYF.

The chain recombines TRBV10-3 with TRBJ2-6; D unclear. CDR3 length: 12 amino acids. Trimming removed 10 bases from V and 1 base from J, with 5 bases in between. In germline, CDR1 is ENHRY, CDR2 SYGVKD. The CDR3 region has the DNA TGTGCCACCAGATCTGGGGCCAACGTCCTGACTTTC. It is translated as CATRSGANVLTF.

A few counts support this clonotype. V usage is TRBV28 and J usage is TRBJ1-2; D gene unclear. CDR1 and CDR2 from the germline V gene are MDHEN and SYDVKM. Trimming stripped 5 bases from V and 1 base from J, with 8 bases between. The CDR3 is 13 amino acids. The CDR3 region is CASSRTDNYGYTF. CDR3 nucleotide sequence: TGTGCCAGCAGTAGGACGGATAACTATGGCTACACCTTC.

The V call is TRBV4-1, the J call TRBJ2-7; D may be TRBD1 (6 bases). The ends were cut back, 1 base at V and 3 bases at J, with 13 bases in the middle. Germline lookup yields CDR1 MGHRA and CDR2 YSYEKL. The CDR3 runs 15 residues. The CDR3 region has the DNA TGCGCCAGCAGCCAAGGAAGGACAGCCGACTACGAGCAGTACTTC. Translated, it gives CASSQGRTADYEQYF.

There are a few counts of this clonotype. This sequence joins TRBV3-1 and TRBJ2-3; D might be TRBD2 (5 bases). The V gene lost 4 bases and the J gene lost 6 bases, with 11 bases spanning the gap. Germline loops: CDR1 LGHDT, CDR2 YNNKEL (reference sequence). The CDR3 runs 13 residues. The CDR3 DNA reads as TGTGCCAGCAGCCCCGACTCGGGGGATACGCAGTATTTT. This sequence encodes CASSPDSGDTQYF.

The CDR3 reads CASSIWDNEQFF. CDR3 DNA: TGTGCCAGTAGTATTTGGGACAATGAGCAGTTCTTC. The chain is built from TRBV19 and TRBJ2-1; D is ambiguous. This CDR3 comprises 12 residues. V was trimmed by 3 bases and J by 5 bases, leaving 5 bases between them. The V gene's germline CDR1 is LNHDA and CDR2 SQIVND (reference sequence).

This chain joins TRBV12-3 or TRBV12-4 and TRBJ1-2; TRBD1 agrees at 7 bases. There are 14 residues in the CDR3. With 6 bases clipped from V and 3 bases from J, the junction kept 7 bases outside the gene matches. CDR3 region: CASSRQGSDYGYTF. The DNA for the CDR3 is TGTGCCAGCAGCCGACAGGGCTCCGACTATGGCTACACCTTC.

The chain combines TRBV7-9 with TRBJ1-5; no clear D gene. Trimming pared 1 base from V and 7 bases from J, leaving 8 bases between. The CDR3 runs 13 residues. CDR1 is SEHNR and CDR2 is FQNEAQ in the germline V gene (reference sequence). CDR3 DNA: TGTGCCAGCAGCTTAGGTTCCGCCCAGCCCCAGCATTTT. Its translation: CASSLGSAQPQHF.

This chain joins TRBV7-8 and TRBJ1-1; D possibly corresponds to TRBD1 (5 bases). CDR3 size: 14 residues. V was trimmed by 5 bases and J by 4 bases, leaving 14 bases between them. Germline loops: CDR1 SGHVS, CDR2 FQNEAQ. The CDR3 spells CASSLRAGGTEAFF. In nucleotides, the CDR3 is TGTGCCAGCAGCCTTAGGGCGGGGGGCACTGAAGCTTTCTTT.

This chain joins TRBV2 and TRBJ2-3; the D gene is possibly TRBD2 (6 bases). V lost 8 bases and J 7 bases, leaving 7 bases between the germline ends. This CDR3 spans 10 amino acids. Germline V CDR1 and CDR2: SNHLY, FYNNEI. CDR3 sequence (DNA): TGTGCCAGCGGACTACATACGCAGTATTTT. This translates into CASGLHTQYF. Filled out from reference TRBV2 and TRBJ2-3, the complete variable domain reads EPEVTQTPSHQVTQMGQEVILRCVPISNHLYFYWYRQILGQKVEFLVSFYNNEISEKSEIFDDQFSVERPDGSNFTLKIRSTKLEDSAMYFCASGLHTQYFGPGTRLTVL.